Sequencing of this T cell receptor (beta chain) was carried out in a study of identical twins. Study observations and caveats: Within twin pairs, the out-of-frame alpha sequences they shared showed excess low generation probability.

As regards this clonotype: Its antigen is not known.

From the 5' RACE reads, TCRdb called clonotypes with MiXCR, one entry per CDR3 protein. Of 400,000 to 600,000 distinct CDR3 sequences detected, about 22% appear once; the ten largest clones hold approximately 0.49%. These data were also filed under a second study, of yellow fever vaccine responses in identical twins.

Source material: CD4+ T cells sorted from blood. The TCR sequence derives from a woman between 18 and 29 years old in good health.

This CDR3 reads CATQARGQISTGELFF. In nucleotides, the CDR3 is TGTGCCACACAGGCTCGGGGACAGATAAGCACCGGGGAGCTGTTTTTT. V usage is TRBV7-2 and J usage is TRBJ2-2; TRBD1 agrees at 7 bases. This CDR3 comprises 16 residues. V shed 10 bases, J shed 4 bases, and the junction held 15 bases outside the gene matches. Germline V CDR1 and CDR2: SGHTA, FQGNSA.